What follows are 14 T cell receptor beta chains derived from one specimen sequenced in a study of blood T cell repertoires in COVID-19. The method was immunoSEQ multiplex PCR; TCRdb's version includes in-frame clones alone and lacks a portion of them. Here the sample spans approximately 300,000 clones, 70% to 90% being singletons. Sequencing used peripheral blood. Every receptor here comes from a woman between 45 and 60 years old with active or convalescent COVID-19.

This clone has at least ten counts. V gene TRBV4-1 combines with J gene TRBJ1-5, with 8 bases fitting TRBD1. Germline V gene data show CDR1 as MGHRA and CDR2 as YSYEKL. CDR3 size: 15 residues. J lost 7 bases, V lost 2 bases, and 7 bases had no gene match. CDR3 bases: TGCGCCAGCAGCCAACCGGACAGGGCGGGCCAGCCCCAGCATTTT. It encodes CASSQPDRAGQPQHF.

The CDR3 DNA sequence: TGTGCCAGCAGCTCCTCCGGGAGGAACTATGGCTACACCTTC. The encoded protein is CASSSSGRNYGYTF. The chain uses TRBV7-2 and TRBJ1-2, with unresolved D. Germline V gives CDR1 SGHTA, CDR2 FQGNSA. The CDR3 has 14 residues. Trimming removed 4 bases from V and 2 bases from J, with 11 bases in between.

The chain employs TRBV12-3 or TRBV12-4 and TRBJ2-7; tentative D call: TRBD2 (6 bases). V was trimmed by 6 bases and J by 7 bases, leaving 16 bases between them. The CDR3 length is 13 residues. The CDR3, as DNA: TGTGCCAGCAGCCCTGGCGGGACGAGGGAGCAGTACTTC. Encoded protein: CASSPGGTREQYF.

DNA of the CDR3: TGTGCCAGCTCTAAATTAGCGGGGGCGAACACCGGGGAGCTGTTTTTT. This sequence encodes CASSKLAGANTGELFF. The chain has TRBV2 and TRBJ2-2; 9 bases line up with TRBD2. This CDR3 is built from 16 residues. The J segment lost 0 bases and the V segment lost 8 bases, leaving 7 bases of the junction unmatched. Germline CDR1 is SNHLY and CDR2 is FYNNEI.

This clone was counted once. The chain recombines TRBV7-9 with TRBJ2-1, with TRBD2 identical over 7 bases. This CDR3 comprises 16 residues. J gave up 5 bases and V 6 bases, and 13 bases lay outside the gene matches. Germline CDR1 reads SEHNR; CDR2 reads FQNEAQ (reference sequence). The DNA for the CDR3 is TGTGCCAGCAGATCGGGGGGAGGGCCTGGGAACAATGAGCAGTTCTTC. Protein product: CASRSGGGPGNNEQFF. Supplemented by reference TRBV7-9 and TRBJ2-1, the full variable domain reads DTGVSQNPRHKITKRGQNVTFRCDPISEHNRLYWYRQTLGQGPEFLTYFQNEAQLEKSRLLSDRFSAERPKGSFSTLEIQRTEQGDSAMYLCASRSGGGPGNNEQFFGPGTRLTVL.

The rearrangement joins TRBV2 to TRBJ1-3; 8 nucleotides match TRBD1. The CDR3 consists of 14 residues. CDR1 and CDR2 from the germline V gene are SNHLY and FYNNEI. J lost 7 bases, V lost 6 bases, and 8 bases had no gene match. CDR3 sequence reads: CASRRGQGANTIYF. DNA of the CDR3: TGTGCCAGCAGAAGGGGGCAGGGGGCTAACACCATATATTTT.

V usage is TRBV15 and J usage is TRBJ2-7; 8 bases are shared with TRBD1. Germline values: CDR1 LNHNV, CDR2 YYDKDF (reference sequence). Germline trimming cut 3 bases from V and 5 bases from J; bases unmatched to any gene: 9. The CDR3 runs to 15 residues. CDR3 residues: CATSSRIMTGDEQYF. The CDR3 DNA reads TGTGCCACCAGCAGTCGGATTATGACAGGGGACGAGCAGTACTTC.

This chain connects TRBV19 to TRBJ1-5; unclear D gene. The germline V and J ends were trimmed by 3 bases and 3 bases, with 9 bases remaining between them. CDR3 length: 14 residues. Germline CDR1 is LNHDA and CDR2 is SQIVND (reference sequence). The CDR3 here is CASSMGGVNQPQHF. DNA for the CDR3: TGTGCCAGTAGTATGGGAGGAGTCAATCAGCCCCAGCATTTT.

In DNA form, the CDR3 reads TGTGCCATCAGTGAGTTCGACGAGCAGTACTTC. Encoded protein: CAISEFDEQYF. The J gene is TRBJ2-7, the V gene TRBV10-3; D remains ambiguous. The V and J ends lost 1 base and 5 bases respectively, with 3 bases between them. The length of the CDR3 is 11 residues. Germline loops: CDR1 ENHRY, CDR2 SYGVKD.

As concerns this clone: Other nucleotide sequences from this sample produce the same CDR3. This chain uses TRBV5-1 with TRBJ2-1; the D is unclear. Germline V gives CDR1 SGHRS, CDR2 YFSETQ. This CDR3 is built from 14 residues. Trimming cost V 0 bases and J 6 bases, with 10 bases left between them. The CDR3 protein is CASSLASSGNEQFF. Here the CDR3 DNA reads TGCGCCAGCAGCTTGGCTAGTTCTGGCAATGAGCAGTTCTTC.

The chain is built from TRBV27 and TRBJ2-5; the D gene is possibly TRBD2 (5 bases). Trimming removed 7 bases at V and 5 bases at J, with 11 bases between. The CDR3 is 12 residues long. Germline assignment: CDR1 MNHEY and CDR2 SMNVEV (reference sequence). CDR3 DNA: TGTGCCAGCACTACAGAGCGGGAGACCCAGTACTTC. Its protein product is CASTTERETQYF.

This clone was seen more than once but under ten times. This chain connects TRBV3-1 (or the pseudogene TRBV3-2) to TRBJ1-1; TRBD1 matches at 10 bases. Losses at the gene ends were 4 bases for V and 6 bases for J; bases not matched to a gene: 5. This CDR3 has 14 residues. Germline V gene sequence: CDR1 LGHDT, CDR2 YNNKEL (reference sequence). The CDR3 DNA sequence: TGTGCCAGCAGCCTCAGGGACAGGGGCCCTGAAGCTTTCTTT. Encoded protein: CASSLRDRGPEAFF.

This rearrangement joins TRBV7-2 to TRBJ2-1; 7 positions match TRBD2. The trim removed 5 bases at V and 4 bases at J, leaving 11 bases unmatched. There are 16 residues in the CDR3. Germline V lookup: CDR1 SGHTA, CDR2 FQGNSA. The CDR3 loop is CASSGGDSGRYNEQFF. CDR3 DNA sequence: TGTGCCAGCAGCGGTGGTGATAGCGGGCGTTACAATGAGCAGTTCTTC.

This chain connects TRBV5-1 to TRBJ2-5, with D maybe TRBD1 (6 bases). Germline CDR1 and CDR2: SGHRS and YFSETQ. With 4 bases removed from V and 5 bases from J, the gap between germline ends came to 12 bases. The CDR3 has 13 residues. The CDR3 DNA reads TGCGCCAGCAGCCAGGGGATCGGGGAGACCCAGTACTTC. Amino acid sequence: CASSQGIGETQYF.